The 4 T cell receptor beta chains below all came from one sample that was sequenced in a study of T cell clonality in common variable immunodeficiency. Repertoires were generated with immunoSEQ multiplex PCR, while TCRdb's copy carries only in-frame clones and drops some. There are tens of thousands of clones in the sample, none observed a single time. Sequenced material: peripheral blood mononuclear cells. The receptor source for this set is a person aged 18 to 70 in good health.

This clone has more than one count but fewer than ten. Read sequence stops 3 residues before the CDR3 end, and the germline J gene provides the missing end. The chain uses TRBV5-1 and TRBJ2-5, with 8 bases fitting TRBD2. Trimming cost V 0 bases and J 1 base; bases outside gene matches: 5. This CDR3 region has 16 residues. The germline V gene encodes CDR1 SGHRS and CDR2 YFSETQ. The CDR3 reads CASSLATSGFQETQYF. CDR3 bases read: TGCGCCAGCAGCTTGGCTACTAGCGGATTCCAAGAGACC.

This clone was counted ten times or more. The read finishes 3 residues shy of the CDR3 end, and the germline J gene is used to complete it. The chain is built from TRBV19 and TRBJ1-2, with 7 positions matching TRBD1. This CDR3 has 13 residues. Germline values: CDR1 LNHDA, CDR2 SQIVND (reference sequence). The covered CDR3 bases are TGTGCCAGTAGTACCCTCGGACAGGCCACC. Its protein is CASSTLGQAT. From start to end, the CDR3 is CASSTLGQATYTF.

This clone was observed many times. The read finishes 3 residues shy of the CDR3 end, and the germline J gene is used to complete it. The chain uses TRBV7-2 and TRBJ2-3, with D tentatively TRBD2 (7 bases). Germline V CDR1 and CDR2: SGHTA, FQGNSA. The CDR3 is 15 residues long. Deletions cut 6 bases from V and 5 bases from J, with 18 bases between. The CDR3 loop is CASSSLGGPGDTQYF. The part of the CDR3 DNA that was read is TGTGCCAGCAGTTCCCTGGGGGGGCCAGGAGATACG.

This clone occurred many times. The read ends 3 residues before the CDR3 terminus; that terminus is restored from the germline J gene. The V call is TRBV20-1, the J call TRBJ1-2, with 9 bases matching TRBD1. CDR1 is DFQATT, CDR2 SNEGSKA, per germline (reference sequence). The V gene end was trimmed by 5 bases and the J gene end by 2 bases; junction bases not matched to a gene: 9. The CDR3 covers 15 residues. The CDR3 here is CSAPTGTGRNYGYTF. Partial CDR3 DNA: TGCAGTGCTCCGACCGGGACAGGGAGGAACTATGGC.